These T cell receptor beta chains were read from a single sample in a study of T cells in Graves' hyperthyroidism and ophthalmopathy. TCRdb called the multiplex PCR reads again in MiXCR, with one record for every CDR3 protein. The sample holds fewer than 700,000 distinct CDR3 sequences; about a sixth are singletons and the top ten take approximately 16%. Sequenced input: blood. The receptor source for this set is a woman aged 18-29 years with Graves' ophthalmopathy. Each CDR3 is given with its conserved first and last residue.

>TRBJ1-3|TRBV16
CASSLGRGSSGNTIYF
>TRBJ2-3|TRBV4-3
CASSQGSGQATDTQYF
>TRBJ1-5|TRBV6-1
CASSGGQGEGPQHF
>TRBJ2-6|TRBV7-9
CASSGRQGETPGANVLTF
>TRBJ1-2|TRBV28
CASSGQNYGYTF
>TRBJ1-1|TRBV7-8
CASSPGTGNMNTEAFF
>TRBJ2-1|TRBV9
CASSVTRQGTGNEQFF
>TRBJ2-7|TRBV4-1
CASSQAFGDLDYEQYF
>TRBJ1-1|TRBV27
CASSFSRNAEAFF
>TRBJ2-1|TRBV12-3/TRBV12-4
CASSLGDPLRAVPSFF
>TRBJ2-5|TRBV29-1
CSVEDPLARSQETQYF
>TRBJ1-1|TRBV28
CASSSGQGTNTEAFF
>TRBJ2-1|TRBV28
CASSSGLAGQRLARYNEQFF
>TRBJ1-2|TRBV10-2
CASSEPMTGDGYTF
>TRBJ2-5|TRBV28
CASSLAGGRVTETQYF
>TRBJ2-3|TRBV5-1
CASSFGSSTDTQYF
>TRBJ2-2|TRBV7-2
CASSPLIGTGELFF
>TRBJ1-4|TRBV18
CASSPRTGMAQTNEKLFF
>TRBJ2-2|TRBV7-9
CASSLGTSGGLSPGELFF
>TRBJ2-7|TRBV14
CASSPAEGEQYF
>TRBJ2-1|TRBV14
CASSQAAELAGYNEQFF
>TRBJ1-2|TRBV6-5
CASSYSVTNYGYTF
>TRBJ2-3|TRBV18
CASSPVGLAGPDTQYF
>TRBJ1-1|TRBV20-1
CSARDSPGGMNTEAFF
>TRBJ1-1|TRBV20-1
CSADVGGGDTEAFF
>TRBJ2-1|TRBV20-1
CSARVKGQGFNEQFF
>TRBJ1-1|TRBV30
CAWSDRNTEAFF
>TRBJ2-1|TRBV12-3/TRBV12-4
CASSRSEGDEQFF
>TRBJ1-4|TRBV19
CASSPGGSANEKLFF
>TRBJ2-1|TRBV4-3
CASSQEGQGTYNEQFF
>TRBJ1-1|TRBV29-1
CSVAVEVTEAFF